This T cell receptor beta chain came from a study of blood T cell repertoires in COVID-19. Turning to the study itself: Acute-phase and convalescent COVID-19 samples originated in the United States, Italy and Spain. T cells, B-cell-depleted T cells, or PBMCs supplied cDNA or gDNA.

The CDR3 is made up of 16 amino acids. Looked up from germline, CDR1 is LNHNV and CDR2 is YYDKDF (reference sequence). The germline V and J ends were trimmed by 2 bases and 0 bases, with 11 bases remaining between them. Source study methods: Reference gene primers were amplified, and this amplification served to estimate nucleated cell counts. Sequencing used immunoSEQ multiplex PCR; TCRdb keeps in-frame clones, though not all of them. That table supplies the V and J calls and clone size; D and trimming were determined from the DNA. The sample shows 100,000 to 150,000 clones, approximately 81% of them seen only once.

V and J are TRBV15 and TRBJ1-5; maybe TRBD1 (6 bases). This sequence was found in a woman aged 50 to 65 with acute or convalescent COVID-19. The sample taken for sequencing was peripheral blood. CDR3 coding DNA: TGTGCCACCAGCAGATACCGGGACATTAGCAATCAGCCCCAGCATTTT. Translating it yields CATSRYRDISNQPQHF. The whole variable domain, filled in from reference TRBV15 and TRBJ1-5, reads DAMVIQNPRYQVTQFGKPVTLSCSQTLNHNVMYWYQQKSSQAPKLLFHYYDKDFNNEADTPDNFQSRRPNTSFCFLDIRSPGLGDTAMYLCATSRYRDISNQPQHFGDGTRLSIL.